A single sample is the source of the 22 T cell receptor beta chains below, sequenced in a study of shared T cell receptors in the human thymus. This table comes from immunoSEQ multiplex PCR, and its TCRdb copy is limited to in-frame clones, with some not included. The sample contains around 340,000 clones, 85% to 95% of which appear only once. The sequenced material came from thymocytes. Receptors originate from a human donor.

The chain has TRBV28 and TRBJ2-7; D is perhaps TRBD1 (6 bases). Deletions cut 8 bases from V and 3 bases from J, with 14 bases between. The germline V gene has CDR1 MDHEN and CDR2 SYDVKM. The CDR3 totals 13 residues. DNA for the CDR3: TGTGCCAGCCTTTCCGGACAGAACTACGAGCAGTACTTC. It encodes CASLSGQNYEQYF.

The genes are TRBV7-9 and TRBJ1-1; TRBD1 matches at 7 bases. J lost 2 bases, V lost 8 bases, and 14 bases had no gene match. This CDR3 has 16 residues. Germline V gene lookup returns CDR1 SEHNR and CDR2 FQNEAQ (reference sequence). DNA for the CDR3: TGTGCCAGCGGCTCTGGTTTGAGGGGGCTTAACACTGAAGCTTTCTTT. Protein product: CASGSGLRGLNTEAFF.

This chain joins TRBV28 and TRBJ1-5, with 9 bases fitting TRBD1. The CDR3 consists of 18 residues. V shed 2 bases, J shed 2 bases, and the junction held 10 bases outside the gene matches. Germline assignment: CDR1 MDHEN and CDR2 SYDVKM. The CDR3 loop is CASSLVIGQGKGNQPQHF. The CDR3 DNA sequence: TGTGCCAGCAGTTTAGTAATCGGACAGGGGAAGGGCAATCAGCCCCAGCATTTT. The variable domain in full, with the rest retrieved from reference TRBV28 and TRBJ1-5, is DVKVTQSSRYLVKRTGEKVFLECVQDMDHENMFWYRQDPGLGLRLIYFSYDVKMKEKGDIPEGYSVSREKKERFSLILESASTNQTSMYLCASSLVIGQGKGNQPQHFGDGTRLSIL.

The chain is built from TRBV2 and TRBJ2-3, with 7 bases identical to TRBD1. The V gene end was trimmed by 9 bases and the J gene end by 3 bases; junction bases not matched to a gene: 6. Germline values: CDR1 SNHLY, CDR2 FYNNEI. The CDR3 length is 13 residues. In DNA form, the CDR3 reads TGTGCCAGTGACAGGGAAATTACAGATACGCAGTATTTT. It translates to CASDREITDTQYF.

This clone was recorded once. The rearrangement joins TRBV7-2 to TRBJ2-3; TRBD1 aligns across 7 bases. V trimming: 2 bases; J trimming: 3 bases; junction bases outside the gene matches: 5. The length of the CDR3 is 15 residues. CDR1 SGHTA and CDR2 FQGNSA come from the germline V gene. The CDR3: CASSLIHRGTDTQYF. The CDR3 DNA sequence: TGTGCCAGCAGCTTAATACACAGGGGAACAGATACGCAGTATTTT.

The chain joins TRBV6-5 to TRBJ2-5; no reliable D call. The CDR3 consists of 11 residues. The germline V gene has CDR1 MNHEY and CDR2 SVGAGI. V was shortened by 5 bases and J by 5 bases, with 6 bases between the two germline ends. For the CDR3, the DNA is TGTGCCAGCAGTGCAAGCGAGACCCAGTACTTC. Translating it yields CASSASETQYF.

The chain has TRBV10-1 and TRBJ2-1; no reliable D call. Trimming left V 0 bases short and J 2 bases short, with 14 bases between. CDR3 size: 17 residues. Germline CDR1 WNHNN, CDR2 SYGVQD (reference sequence). DNA of the CDR3: TGCGCCAGCAGTGAGTCCCTGGTCGGGCGTCCCTACAATGAGCAGTTCTTC. Translated: CASSESLVGRPYNEQFF.

The chain carries TRBV30 and TRBJ2-6, with D unclear. Looked up from germline, CDR1 is GTSNPN and CDR2 is SVGIG (reference sequence). The CDR3 consists of 13 residues. Trimming shortened V by 7 bases and J by 1 base, and 8 bases separated the two germline ends. The CDR3 nucleotides read TGTGCCTTAGGGTGTTCTGGGGCCAACGTCCTGACTTTC. As protein: CALGCSGANVLTF.

The chain recombines TRBV11-2 with TRBJ1-2; TRBD1 might be the D (5 bases). Germline CDR1 reads SGHAT; CDR2 reads FQNNGV. V lost 5 bases, J lost 7 bases, and 17 bases lay in between. The CDR3 has 14 residues. The CDR3 sequence is CASSQVFRVGGYTF. The CDR3 coding sequence is TGTGCCAGCAGCCAGGTGTTCAGGGTCGGTGGCTACACCTTC.

The table lists this clone with a count of one. This chain joins TRBV7-6 and TRBJ2-7, with 9 bases aligning to TRBD2. The CDR3 runs to 15 residues. CDR1 and CDR2 (germline): SGHVS, FNYEAQ. V trimming: 4 bases; J trimming: 0 bases; junction bases outside the gene matches: 4. DNA of the CDR3: TGTGCCAGCAGCTCCCTAGCGGGACCCTCCTACGAGCAGTACTTC. It is translated as CASSSLAGPSYEQYF.

The chain links TRBV9 to TRBJ2-3; 8 bases match TRBD2. CDR1 SGDLS and CDR2 YYNGEE come from the germline V gene. CDR3 length: 17 amino acids. Germline trimming cut 0 bases from V and 4 bases from J; bases unmatched to any gene: 10. CDR3 loop: CASSVATSGSSPDTQYF. In DNA, the CDR3 is TGTGCCAGCAGCGTAGCTACGAGCGGGAGTTCCCCAGATACGCAGTATTTT.

The J gene is TRBJ1-4, the V gene TRBV9; 8 bases line up with TRBD1. Per germline, CDR1 SGDLS and CDR2 YYNGEE. The junction had 4 bases not matched to a gene; V was cut back by 0 bases and J by 0 bases. This CDR3 spans 17 amino acids. The CDR3 DNA is TGTGCCAGCAGCGTAGGAACAGGGGGTTCAACTAATGAAAAACTGTTTTTT. Translating gives CASSVGTGGSTNEKLFF.

This clone was detected once. The chain links TRBV7-3 to TRBJ2-5; 8 bases agree with TRBD1. The J call may not be correct, given that the DNA end is closer to TRBJ2-7. This CDR3 contains 16 residues. The germline V gene has CDR1 SGHTA and CDR2 FQGTGA. The DNA for the CDR3 is TGTGCCAGCAACACCATCAGCCGGGACAGGACCTACGAGCAGTACTTC. It specifies CASNTISRDRTYEQYF.

The rearrangement joins TRBV11-2 to TRBJ1-5, with 7 nucleotides matching TRBD1. CDR1 and CDR2 from the germline V gene are SGHAT and FQNNGV. This CDR3 contains 17 residues. V shed 5 bases, J shed 2 bases, and the junction held 12 bases outside the gene matches. The CDR3 DNA is TGTGCCAGCAGCCAGGCGGGAGGGGGCGAGGGCAATCAGCCCCAGCATTTT. It encodes CASSQAGGGEGNQPQHF.

This chain connects TRBV15 to TRBJ2-3, with D perhaps TRBD1 or TRBD2 (5 bases each). This CDR3 has 17 residues. Trimming cost V 6 bases and J 1 base, with 20 bases left between them. Looked up from germline, CDR1 is LNHNV and CDR2 is YYDKDF (reference sequence). CDR3 amino acids: CATRLGYRPGRTDTQYF. For the CDR3, the DNA is TGTGCCACCAGATTGGGATATCGTCCGGGACGCACAGATACGCAGTATTTT.

CDR3 DNA sequence: TGTGCCAGCAGTTTCAACAGGGACCGAAGGGCTTATAGCAATCAGCCCCAGCATTTT. Translation gives CASSFNRDRRAYSNQPQHF. This chain uses TRBV28 with TRBJ1-5; perhaps TRBD1 as D (6 bases). The CDR3 sequence is 19 residues long. CDR1 is MDHEN, CDR2 SYDVKM, per germline. V lost 3 bases and J lost 0, with 21 bases in between.

V is TRBV5-1 and J is TRBJ2-4, with D hard to call. V lost 4 bases and J 8 bases, leaving 13 bases between the germline ends. There are 13 residues in the CDR3. The germline V gene has CDR1 SGHRS and CDR2 YFSETQ. The CDR3 loop reads CASSHPQTDIQYF. In DNA form, the CDR3 reads TGCGCCAGCAGCCACCCACAAACAGACATTCAGTACTTC.

This chain connects TRBV27 to TRBJ2-3, with 8 bases identical to TRBD2. There are 16 residues in the CDR3. Germline V gene sequence: CDR1 MNHEY, CDR2 SMNVEV (reference sequence). With 4 bases clipped from V and 3 bases from J, the junction kept 9 bases outside the gene matches. In DNA form, the CDR3 reads TGTGCCAGCAGTTCCTCCGAGCGGGAGAGGACAGATACGCAGTATTTT. It codes for CASSSSERERTDTQYF.

This chain connects TRBV5-1 to TRBJ2-7, with no clear D. The germline V gene encodes CDR1 SGHRS and CDR2 YFSETQ. The ends were cut back, 0 bases at V and 4 bases at J, with 14 bases in the middle. The CDR3 length is 15 residues. The CDR3 DNA reads as TGCGCCAGCAGCTTGGCAGCGCTGGAACCTTACGAGCAGTACTTC. It yields the protein CASSLAALEPYEQYF. The complete variable domain, with remaining parts taken from reference TRBV5-1 and TRBJ2-7, reads KAGVTQTPRYLIKTRGQQVTLSCSPISGHRSVSWYQQTPGQGLQFLFEYFSETQRNKGNFPGRFSGRQFSNSRSEMNVSTLELGDSALYLCASSLAALEPYEQYFGPGTRLTVT.

This sequence joins TRBV7-2 and TRBJ2-2, with D unresolved. CDR1 is SGHTA, CDR2 FQGNSA, per germline. Trimming took off 5 bases at V and 1 base at J, with 14 bases between the two ends. The CDR3 length is 16 residues. The CDR3 DNA reads TGTGCCAGCAGCCCGTATCTGTGGGAGAACACCGGGGAGCTGTTTTTT. It translates to CASSPYLWENTGELFF.

This chain uses TRBV4-2 with TRBJ2-1; 7 bases match TRBD2. The germline CDR1 and CDR2 sequences are LGHNA and YNFKEQ. The CDR3 is 16 amino acids. J gave up 5 bases and V 1 base, and 8 bases lay outside the gene matches. CDR3 region: CASSQAGGRADNEQFF. The CDR3 DNA follows: TGTGCCAGCAGCCAAGCTGGCGGGAGAGCAGACAATGAGCAGTTCTTC.

This chain uses TRBV19 with TRBJ2-3; TRBD1 matches at 8 bases. V shed 6 bases, J shed 3 bases, and the junction held 5 bases outside the gene matches. Germline V gene sequence: CDR1 LNHDA, CDR2 SQIVND (reference sequence). This CDR3 spans 14 amino acids. CDR3 sequence: CASRPDRGTDTQYF. CDR3 in DNA: TGTGCCAGTAGACCCGACAGGGGAACAGATACGCAGTATTTT.